What follows are 7 T cell receptor beta chains derived from one specimen sequenced in a study of monozygotic twins with inflammatory bowel disease. TCRdb reprocessed the 5' RACE reads and reports one entry per CDR3 protein, with no DNA. Its listing shows 310,000 or so distinct CDR3 sequences. The sample comprised blood. These receptors were taken from a human donor with ulcerative colitis or Crohn's disease, or a healthy co-twin of an affected twin (not recorded which).

This sequence joins TRBV5-1 and TRBJ2-3; TCRdb's D gene call, TRBD1, goes unchecked for lack of DNA. This CDR3 is built from 15 residues. Germline loops: CDR1 SGHRS, CDR2 YFSETQ. CDR3 loop: CASIPGTVTTDTQYF.

V is TRBV2 and J is TRBJ1-2. Germline V gene lookup returns CDR1 SNHLY and CDR2 FYNNEI. This CDR3 is built from 12 residues. The CDR3 reads CASSLQGGGYAF.

The chain recombines TRBV6-2 or TRBV6-3 with TRBJ2-7; the D call of TRBD1 rests on TCRdb alone, since no DNA is present to check it. CDR3 size: 15 residues. Per the germline V gene, CDR1 is MNHEY and CDR2 is SVGEGT. CDR3 residues: CASSYSANRGGEQYF.

The chain is built from TRBV7-2 and TRBJ1-2; as DNA is missing, the TRBD1 call by TCRdb cannot be tested. This CDR3 is built from 14 residues. Germline V lookup: CDR1 SGHTA, CDR2 FQGNSA. The CDR3 here is CASSPLTASNGYTF.

The rearrangement links TRBV10-3 to TRBJ2-1. Germline V gene lookup returns CDR1 ENHRY and CDR2 SYGVKD. This CDR3 spans 13 amino acids. Here the CDR3 reads CAISESVDDEQFF.

This chain uses TRBV11-2 with TRBJ2-7; TCRdb designates TRBD2, a call that cannot be tested without DNA. CDR1 is SGHAT and CDR2 is FQNNGV in the germline V gene. This CDR3 is built from 19 residues. The CDR3 region is CASSLEGTAQTQLSYEQYF.

This chain connects TRBV7-2 to TRBJ2-1. The CDR3 is 13 residues long. Per germline, CDR1 SGHTA and CDR2 FQGNSA. The CDR3 sequence: CASSLGPSSPQFF.